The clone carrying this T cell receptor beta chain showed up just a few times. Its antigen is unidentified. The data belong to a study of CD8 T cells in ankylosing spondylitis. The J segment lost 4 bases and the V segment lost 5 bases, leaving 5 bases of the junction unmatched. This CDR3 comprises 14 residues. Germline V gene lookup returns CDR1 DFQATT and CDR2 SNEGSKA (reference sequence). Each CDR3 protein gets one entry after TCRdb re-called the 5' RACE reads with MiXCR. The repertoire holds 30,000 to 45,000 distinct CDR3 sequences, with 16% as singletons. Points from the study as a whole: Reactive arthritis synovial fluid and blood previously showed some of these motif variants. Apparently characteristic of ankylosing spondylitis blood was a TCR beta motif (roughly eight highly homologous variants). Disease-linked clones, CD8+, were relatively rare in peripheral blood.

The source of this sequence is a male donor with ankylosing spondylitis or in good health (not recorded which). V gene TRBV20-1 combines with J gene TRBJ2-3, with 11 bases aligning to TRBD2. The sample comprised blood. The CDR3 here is CSAHSGRGPDTQYF. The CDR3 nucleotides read TGCAGTGCTCATAGCGGGAGGGGCCCAGATACGCAGTATTTT.